One sample yielded the 32 T cell receptor beta chains listed below, sequenced in a study of pediatric ulcerative colitis. Only in-frame clones appear in the TCRdb table, and some are missing; sequencing was by immunoSEQ multiplex PCR. The table has a few thousand clones, approximately 94% seen once; the top ten hold 0.9% to 1.4%. Sequencing input: blood. These receptors came from a boy aged 10-17 years who was a control in a study of pediatric ulcerative colitis.

This chain uses TRBV5-1 with TRBJ1-1; D is perhaps TRBD1 (5 bases). The V gene's germline CDR1 is SGHRS and CDR2 YFSETQ. This CDR3 comprises 14 residues. V was clipped by 3 bases and J by 3 bases, with 12 bases between them. The CDR3 loop is CASSSPGGDTEAFF. The CDR3 coding sequence is TGCGCCAGCAGCTCACCTGGGGGGGACACTGAAGCTTTCTTT.

As to this clone: Additional DNA sequences in this sample encode the identical CDR3. This chain connects TRBV19 to TRBJ2-1, with 11 nucleotides matching TRBD2. V lost 3 bases to trimming and J lost 4 bases; unmatched junction nucleotides: 2. There are 15 residues in the CDR3. Germline values: CDR1 LNHDA, CDR2 SQIVND (reference sequence). The DNA for the CDR3 is TGTGCCAGTAGTATCGGGACTAGCGGTTACAATGAGCAGTTCTTC. It translates to CASSIGTSGYNEQFF.

The rearrangement links TRBV19 to TRBJ1-1; D possibly corresponds to TRBD1 (5 bases). The CDR3 loop spans 14 amino acids. CDR1 and CDR2 from the germline V gene are LNHDA and SQIVND (reference sequence). With 6 bases removed from V and 1 base from J, the gap between germline ends came to 12 bases. The CDR3 DNA reads as TGTGCCAGTAGCCCACTCCAGGGGAACACTGAAGCTTTCTTT. Its translation: CASSPLQGNTEAFF.

In this sample, this clone turned up once. The rearrangement joins TRBV6-5 to TRBJ2-5; D ambiguous. The CDR3 extends over 14 amino acids. The V and J ends lost 6 bases and 3 bases respectively, with 14 bases between them. CDR1 and CDR2 from the germline V gene are MNHEY and SVGAGI. In DNA form, the CDR3 reads TGTGCCAGCAGGGAAAATGGAGCTAAAGAGACCCAGTACTTC. Translated: CASRENGAKETQYF.

The V call is TRBV23-1, the J call TRBJ1-2, with unresolved D. TRBV23-1 falls under the ORF class, with uncertain function. Trimming left V 7 bases short and J 2 bases short, with 17 bases between. The CDR3 totals 15 residues. The CDR3 DNA reads as TGCGCCAGCACCGAGGGAGGGCGCAGGAACTATGGCTACACCTTC. It is translated as CASTEGGRRNYGYTF.

This clone appeared a single time. The gene calls are TRBV5-6 and TRBJ1-2, with TRBD1 as a possible D gene (6 bases). The germline V gene encodes CDR1 SGHDT and CDR2 YYEEEE. The CDR3 has 16 amino acids. The V gene lost 6 bases and the J gene lost 7 bases, with 25 bases spanning the gap. The CDR3 DNA reads TGTGCCAGCACCCCAAGAGGGGGTTTCGTTATTGGTGGCTACACCTTC. As protein: CASTPRGGFVIGGYTF.

This chain uses TRBV11-2 with TRBJ1-2, with a weak D call TRBD1 (6 bases). The CDR3 has 16 amino acids. Germline V gene sequence: CDR1 SGHAT, CDR2 FQNNGV. V lost 5 bases to trimming and J lost 8 bases, with 24 bases between them. The CDR3 loop is CASSPVVGGKFWGYTF. Written as DNA, the CDR3 is TGTGCCAGCAGCCCCGTCGTAGGGGGGAAATTCTGGGGCTACACCTTC.

The V and J genes are TRBV5-1 and TRBJ1-2; 7 bases line up with TRBD1. Trimming at V came to 4 bases and at J to 7 bases, leaving 7 bases not matched to a gene. Germline V gene data show CDR1 as SGHRS and CDR2 as YFSETQ. This CDR3 is 13 amino acids long. CDR3 sequence: CASSLDRVRGYTF. CDR3 coding DNA: TGCGCCAGCAGCCTCGACAGGGTACGTGGCTACACCTTC.

The genes are TRBV25-1 and TRBJ1-1; D gene ambiguous. Trimming stripped 4 bases from V and 1 base from J, with 10 bases between. Germline V gene data show CDR1 as MGHDK and CDR2 as SYGVNS. This CDR3 comprises 14 residues. The CDR3 DNA is TGTGCCAGCAGTGTAACCCATGAGAACACTGAAGCTTTCTTT. Its translation is CASSVTHENTEAFF.

This chain connects TRBV21-1 to TRBJ1-2. TRBV21-1 is a pseudogene segment. This CDR3 is built from 15 residues. The CDR3 loop reads CASLDPPGRYYGYTF. The CDR3 DNA sequence: TGTGCCAGCTTAGACCCCCCGGGGCGGTACTATGGCTACACCTTC.

Here the CDR3 DNA reads TGTGCCACCAGCAGAAACTACCCCTCGGCTCCCCACGAGCAGTACTTC. This encodes CATSRNYPSAPHEQYF. V and J are TRBV15 and TRBJ2-7; D uncertain. The V gene's germline CDR1 is LNHNV and CDR2 YYDKDF (reference sequence). The ends were cut back, 2 bases at V and 5 bases at J, with 19 bases in the middle. The CDR3 sequence is 16 residues long.

The chain is built from TRBV15 and TRBJ2-7; 9 bases match TRBD1. The germline V gene encodes CDR1 LNHNV and CDR2 YYDKDF (reference sequence). This CDR3 region has 15 residues. The V segment lost 0 bases and the J segment 4 bases; nucleotides outside the gene matches: 4. The CDR3 bases are TGTGCCACCAGCAGAGAAAGGGACAGGGTATACGAGCAGTACTTC. It yields the protein CATSRERDRVYEQYF.

The chain joins TRBV30 to TRBJ1-5; D gene unclear. The germline gives CDR1 GTSNPN, CDR2 SVGIG (reference sequence). V lost 5 bases and J lost 4, with 9 bases in between. The CDR3 covers 12 residues. CDR3 residues: CAWEAGNQPQHF. The CDR3 DNA reads TGTGCCTGGGAGGCAGGTAATCAGCCCCAGCATTTT.

V is TRBV18 and J is TRBJ2-1; D remains ambiguous. The CDR3 totals 13 residues. V was clipped by 2 bases and J by 10 bases, with 12 bases between them. Per germline, CDR1 KGHSH and CDR2 LQKENI. The CDR3 reads CASSPSSQEEQFF. The CDR3 DNA reads as TGTGCCAGCTCACCATCTTCTCAAGAGGAGCAGTTCTTC.

The rearrangement uses TRBV30 and TRBJ1-1, with D unclear. The CDR3 extends over 11 amino acids. The V gene's germline CDR1 is GTSNPN and CDR2 SVGIG (reference sequence). V was trimmed by 7 bases and J by 6 bases, leaving 12 bases between them. CDR3 DNA sequence: TGTGCCTCTAGGAGGAAGGCTGAAGCTTTCTTT. Encoded protein: CASRRKAEAFF.

This clone occurred once. This chain joins TRBV14 and TRBJ2-7; 7 bases fit TRBD2. This CDR3 spans 15 amino acids. V shed 1 base and J 0 bases; nucleotides not matched to a gene: 3. Per the germline V gene, CDR1 is SGHDN and CDR2 is FVKESK. In DNA form, the CDR3 reads TGTGCCAGCAGCCAAGTTGGGGGGGGCTCCTACGAGCAGTACTTC. It translates to CASSQVGGGSYEQYF.

The chain carries TRBV4-3 and TRBJ1-5; a possible D gene is TRBD1 (5 bases). Germline CDR1 and CDR2: LGHNA and YSLEER. This CDR3 spans 15 amino acids. V gave up 0 bases and J gave up 7 bases, with 13 bases separating them. The CDR3 reads CASSQDGGGRQPQHF. The CDR3 region has the DNA TGCGCCAGCAGCCAAGATGGGGGGGGTCGCCAGCCCCAGCATTTT.

The rearrangement joins TRBV5-1 to TRBJ1-1; 8 bases line up with TRBD1. J lost 4 bases, V lost 5 bases, and 7 bases had no gene match. Germline lookup yields CDR1 SGHRS and CDR2 YFSETQ. This CDR3 is built from 14 residues. The CDR3: CASSWGQVATEAFF. The CDR3 nucleotides read TGCGCCAGCAGTTGGGGACAGGTCGCCACTGAAGCTTTCTTT.

The V gene is TRBV5-1, the J gene TRBJ2-3; weak D call: TRBD1 (5 bases). The CDR3 spans 14 residues. Germline CDR1 and CDR2: SGHRS and YFSETQ. V was trimmed by 4 bases and J by 0 bases, leaving 9 bases between them. CDR3 DNA: TGCGCCAGCAGCCCCGGACATAGCACAGATACGCAGTATTTT. This sequence encodes CASSPGHSTDTQYF.

The gene calls are TRBV11-3 and TRBJ2-1, with no clear D. This CDR3 comprises 15 residues. V was trimmed by 2 bases and J by 8 bases, leaving 16 bases between them. Germline lookup yields CDR1 SGHNT and CDR2 YENEEA. CDR3 in DNA: TGTGCCAGCAGCTTAAGCACTGCCTACGGCGATGAGCAGTTCTTC. Translating gives CASSLSTAYGDEQFF.

This sequence joins TRBV5-5 and TRBJ1-2; TRBD1 agrees at 8 bases. CDR3 length equals 15 residues. J lost 0 bases, V lost 1 base, and 2 bases had no gene match. The germline gives CDR1 SGHKS, CDR2 YYEKEE (reference sequence). CDR3 loop: CASSLPGQANYGYTF. The CDR3 DNA sequence: TGTGCCAGCAGCTTGCCGGGACAGGCTAACTATGGCTACACCTTC.

This clone was seen only a few times. The J gene is TRBJ1-1, the V gene TRBV6-5; D remains ambiguous. This CDR3 spans 12 amino acids. V was shortened by 6 bases and J by 1 base, with 6 bases between the two germline ends. Per the germline V gene, CDR1 is MNHEY and CDR2 is SVGAGI. The CDR3 bases are TGTGCCAGCAGGCCCTCGAACACTGAAGCTTTCTTT. Its translation is CASRPSNTEAFF.

This clone appeared a single time. The chain recombines TRBV6-6 with TRBJ2-1, with TRBD2 matching over 7 bases. Germline V CDR1 and CDR2: MNHNY, SVGAGI (reference sequence). V lost 6 bases and J lost 2; bases outside the gene matches: 10. There are 16 residues in the CDR3. The chain's CDR3 is CASSHIGGGTYNEQFF. CDR3 nucleotides: TGTGCCAGCAGCCACATCGGGGGAGGGACCTACAATGAGCAGTTCTTC.

The V call is TRBV6-4, the J call TRBJ2-6; D may be TRBD1 or TRBD2 (5 bases each). V was pared by 0 bases and J by 4 bases, with 7 bases between. CDR3 length equals 15 residues. Germline-derived CDR1 and CDR2 are MRHNA and SNTAGT. CDR3 protein: CASSDSGDGANVLTF. The CDR3 coding sequence is TGTGCCAGCAGTGACTCAGGGGACGGGGCCAACGTCCTGACTTTC.

The chain uses TRBV6-4 and TRBJ2-3; 11 positions match TRBD1. Germline CDR1 MRHNA, CDR2 SNTAGT. The CDR3 has 15 residues. V was clipped by 2 bases and J by 4 bases; unmatched bases: 2. The CDR3 region is CASSDTGQGADTQYF. The DNA for the CDR3 is TGTGCCAGCAGTGACACGGGACAGGGGGCAGATACGCAGTATTTT.

V is TRBV4-3 and J is TRBJ2-3, with D possibly matching TRBD2 (5 bases). Germline V gene data show CDR1 as LGHNA and CDR2 as YSLEER. The CDR3 spans 13 residues. V shed 0 bases and J shed 9 bases, with 10 bases lying between them. CDR3 nucleotides: TGCGCCAGCAGCCAAGATTCGAGGAGGACGCAGTATTTT. Residues: CASSQDSRRTQYF.

The V call is TRBV5-1, the J call TRBJ2-7; 11 bases fit TRBD2. From germline, CDR1 is SGHRS and CDR2 YFSETQ. This CDR3 comprises 15 residues. V dropped 4 bases and J dropped 4; count of bases not matched to a gene: 7. The CDR3: CASSPLTSGVYEQYF. The DNA of the CDR3 is TGCGCCAGCAGCCCTCTGACTAGCGGGGTTTACGAGCAGTACTTC. The full variable domain, with the rest looked up from reference TRBV5-1 and TRBJ2-7, is KAGVTQTPRYLIKTRGQQVTLSCSPISGHRSVSWYQQTPGQGLQFLFEYFSETQRNKGNFPGRFSGRQFSNSRSEMNVSTLELGDSALYLCASSPLTSGVYEQYFGPGTRLTVT.

This chain links TRBV7-2 with TRBJ2-5; D is tentatively TRBD1 or TRBD2 (5 bases each). The germline CDR1 and CDR2 sequences are SGHTA and FQGNSA. V lost 2 bases and J lost 5, with 15 bases in between. CDR3 length: 15 residues. CDR3 DNA: TGTGCCAGCAGCTTAACCGGGGCGAGTTGGGAGACCCAGTACTTC. Its protein is CASSLTGASWETQYF.

This clone has just a few counts. V is TRBV11-2 and J is TRBJ1-1; D unclear. V lost 1 base and J lost 4, with 4 bases in between. The CDR3 is made up of 12 amino acids. CDR1 is SGHAT and CDR2 is FQNNGV in the germline V gene. CDR3 loop: CASSLVVTEAFF. As DNA, the CDR3 is TGTGCCAGCAGCTTAGTAGTCACTGAAGCTTTCTTT.

This sequence joins TRBV27 and TRBJ1-1, with 8 bases identical to TRBD1. Germline CDR1 and CDR2: MNHEY and SMNVEV (reference sequence). This CDR3 is 14 amino acids long. Germline trimming cut 5 bases from V and 4 bases from J; bases unmatched to any gene: 6. CDR3 in DNA: TGTGCCAGCAGTGGGCAGGGGGCTGCCACTGAAGCTTTCTTT. Amino acid sequence: CASSGQGAATEAFF.

This clone has a single count. V is TRBV15 and J is TRBJ1-1; unclear D gene. With 1 base removed from V and 1 base from J, the gap between germline ends came to 4 bases. Looked up from germline, CDR1 is LNHNV and CDR2 is YYDKDF (reference sequence). The CDR3 loop spans 13 amino acids. CDR3 protein: CATSRVPNTEAFF. In nucleotides, the CDR3 is TGTGCCACCAGCAGAGTCCCGAACACTGAAGCTTTCTTT.

The genes are TRBV13 and TRBJ2-7; maybe TRBD2 (5 bases). This CDR3 contains 10 residues. Trimming removed 5 bases from V and 7 bases from J, with 6 bases in between. The germline gives CDR1 PRHDT, CDR2 FYEKMQ (reference sequence). CDR3 sequence: CASSPGEQYV. CDR3 coding DNA: TGTGCCAGCAGCCCGGGGGAGCAGTACGTC.